What follows are 23 T cell receptor delta chains derived from one specimen sequenced in a study of DNA immune sequencing with unique molecular identifiers. Genomic DNA underwent 32-plex PCR targeting all 8 TRDV and 4 TRDJ genes. A 12-nucleotide UMI was added during 2 to 4 barcoding PCR cycles before adapter PCR. TCRdb re-called clones from the multiplex PCR reads using CATT. The data hold some 2,500 delta-chain clones, with 13% to 15% observed a single time. Sequenced: gamma-delta T cells from PBMCs. These receptors were taken from a human donor in good health.

This clone is classed as medium-sized. The rearrangement joins TRDV2 to TRDJ1, with D unresolved. Trimming removed 0 bases from V and 0 bases from J, with 4 bases in between. Germline loops: CDR1 GEAIGNYY, CDR2 EKD. The CDR3 length is 13 residues. The CDR3 nucleotides read TGTGCCTGTGACACCTCCTACACCGATAAACTCATCTTT. It translates to CACDTSYTDKLIF.

On this clone: TCRdb lists the protein of a much larger clone for this DNA, which differs at residue 4, so this is likely a read error; the protein given here is translated from the DNA itself. This chain connects TRDV2 to TRDJ1; 12 bases are shared with TRDD3. The V gene's germline CDR1 is GEAIGNYY and CDR2 EKD. The CDR3 covers 19 residues. V dropped 6 bases and J dropped 0; count of bases not matched to a gene: 16. The CDR3 is CACHEISTGGYPYTDKLIF. CDR3 in DNA: TGTGCCTGTCACGAGATCTCGACTGGGGGATACCCGTACACCGATAAACTCATCTTT.

A few counts support this clone. A far larger clone is a single base away, which makes a read error likely. The DNA of the CDR3 is TGTGCCTGTGACTCCCTGGGGAGCATACTTACCGATAAACTCATCTTT. It is translated as CACDSLGSILTDKLIF. This chain links TRDV2 with TRDJ1; D possibly corresponds to TRDD3 (6 bases). The V end was cut by 3 bases, the J end by 2 bases, with 18 bases between. Germline V gives CDR1 GEAIGNYY, CDR2 EKD. This CDR3 contains 16 residues.

This clone has only a few counts. This chain joins TRDV1 and TRDJ1; 7 bases line up with TRDD2. Assignment of the J gene here rests on matching the DNA to germline, because TCRdb gives none. This CDR3 has 21 amino acids. Looked up from germline, CDR1 is TSWWSYY and CDR2 is QGS. V lost 6 bases and J lost 0; bases outside the gene matches: 25. CDR3 sequence reads: CALGGVSYSPLGPSYTDKLIF. The CDR3 DNA reads TGTGCTCTTGGTGGGGTTTCCTACTCCCCTCTCGGCCCTTCGTACACCGATAAACTCATCTTT.

About this clone: TCRdb records a much larger clone's protein for this DNA, with a difference at residue 12 that likely arises from a read error; the protein given is the translation of the DNA. V is TRDV2 and J is TRDJ1; 10 bases are shared with TRDD3. The CDR3 length is 19 residues. The germline CDR1 and CDR2 sequences are GEAIGNYY and EKD. The J segment lost 1 base and the V segment lost 3 bases, leaving 16 bases of the junction unmatched. The CDR3: CACDFIRTGGSSPTDKLIF. The DNA of the CDR3 is TGTGCCTGTGACTTTATAAGGACTGGGGGATCTTCCCCCACCGATAAACTCATCTTT.

By sample share, this clone is medium-sized (0.01 to 0.1%). J is TRDJ1 and V is TRDV2, with a possible D match to TRDD3 (6 bases). The CDR3 sequence is 15 residues long. Germline assignment: CDR1 GEAIGNYY and CDR2 EKD. Trimming removed 1 base from V and 1 base from J, with 12 bases in between. CDR3 nucleotides: TGTGCCTGTGACACTGTGGGGGGGGTCACCGATAAACTCATCTTT. Translation gives CACDTVGGVTDKLIF.

This clone was seen a handful of times. This likely stems from a read error, as it lies one base from a far larger clone. Additional DNA sequences in this sample encode the identical CDR3. The chain carries TRDV2 and TRDJ1, with D tentatively TRDD3 (6 bases). Trimming cost V 3 bases and J 0 bases, with 16 bases left between them. The CDR3 contains 16 residues. Looked up from germline, CDR1 is GEAIGNYY and CDR2 is EKD. CDR3 residues: CACDAVGDVNTDKLIF. DNA for the CDR3: TGTGCCTGTGACGCGGTTGGGGATGTAAACACCGATAAACTCATCTTT.

This clone qualifies as medium-sized. The V call is TRDV2, the J call TRDJ1, with 13 bases that match TRDD3. The CDR3 sequence is 19 residues long. The germline V gene has CDR1 GEAIGNYY and CDR2 EKD. Unmatched junction bases numbered 14, after V lost 3 bases and J lost 2 bases. For the CDR3, the DNA is TGTGCCTGTGACTTACTCCTTACTGGGGGATACGGGGTTACCGATAAACTCATCTTT. Protein product: CACDLLLTGGYGVTDKLIF.

The V gene went uncalled, while the J gene is TRDJ1; the D call TRDD3 from the table was never checked on the DNA. The CDR3 is 18 residues long. The CDR3: CALGEHAPLGDYTDKLIF. CDR3 nucleotides: TGTGCTCTTGGGGAACACGCCCCACTGGGGGATTACACCGATAAACTCATCTTT.

This clone was counted only a few times. TCRdb's listed protein matches a much larger clone and diverges from this DNA's translation at residue 12, likely through a read error; the protein shown comes from the DNA. This sequence joins TRDV2 and TRDJ1; 8 positions agree with TRDD3. Germline assignment: CDR1 GEAIGNYY and CDR2 EKD. This CDR3 is 19 amino acids long. V shed 0 bases and J 4 bases; nucleotides not matched to a gene: 18. The CDR3 bases are TGTGCCTGTGACACCGTTATAGGCACTGGGGGCCACCCAGACGATAAACTCATCTTT. It yields the protein CACDTVIGTGGHPDDKLIF.

This chain connects TRDV1 to TRDJ1; TRDD3 agrees at 11 bases. No J gene is reported in TCRdb; it was inferred here by comparing the DNA with germline. Germline lookup yields CDR1 TSWWSYY and CDR2 QGS. The CDR3 length is 20 residues. The V gene end was trimmed by 1 base and the J gene end by 0 bases; junction bases not matched to a gene: 13. In nucleotides, the CDR3 is TGTGCTCTTGGGGAACGTCTGTACTGGGGGATAAGGGGGTACACCGATAAACTCATCTTT. It codes for CALGERLYWGIRGYTDKLIF.

As to this clone: At one end the junction does not follow the germline gene, possibly because of a read error. This sample also contains other DNA sequences that code for the same CDR3. The chain couples TRDV2 to TRDJ1, with TRDD3 matching over 9 bases. Per the germline V gene, CDR1 is GEAIGNYY and CDR2 is EKD. The length of the CDR3 is 15 residues. The CDR3 spells CACDPLLGDTDKLIF. The CDR3 DNA reads as TGTGCCTGTGACCCTCTACTGGGGGACACTGATAAACTCATCTTT.

This clone was observed a handful of times. A much larger clone lies one base from this, so it may be a read error. This sequence joins TRDV1 and TRDJ1, with TRDD3 matching over 12 bases. The CDR3 has 22 amino acids. Germline V gives CDR1 TSWWSYY, CDR2 QGS. V shed 0 bases, J shed 4 bases, and the junction held 21 bases outside the gene matches. For the CDR3, the DNA is TGTGCTCTTGGGGAACTGGCAGTACTGGGGGATACATTTAGCATCGGGATCGATAAACTCATCTTT. Encoded protein: CALGELAVLGDTFSIGIDKLIF.

Within the sample, this clone is medium-sized. For the CDR3, the DNA is TGTGCTCTTGCGCAACTAGTCCGCTCCAAGCTCATCTTT. Amino acids: CALAQLVRSKLIF. V gene TRDV1 combines with J gene TRDJ1; D unclear. The CDR3 extends over 13 amino acids. Germline CDR1 and CDR2: TSWWSYY and QGS. V was cut by 7 bases and J by 11 bases, with 20 bases left in between.

Within the sample, this clone is medium-sized (0.01 to 0.1%). The CDR3, as DNA: TGTGCCTGTGACGCACTGGGGGATATATACACCGATAAACTCATCTTT. Its protein is CACDALGDIYTDKLIF. This rearrangement joins TRDV2 to TRDJ1; 11 nucleotides agree with TRDD3. Trimming took 3 bases from V and 0 from J; bases not matched to a gene: 5. Germline CDR1 reads GEAIGNYY; CDR2 reads EKD. This CDR3 is 16 amino acids long.

This clone was seen a handful of times. V is TRDV2 and J is TRDJ3, with a tentative D call TRDD3 (5 bases). Looked up from germline, CDR1 is GEAIGNYY and CDR2 is EKD. CDR3 length: 19 amino acids. The germline V and J ends were trimmed by 0 bases and 0 bases, with 14 bases remaining between them. CDR3 nucleotides: TGTGCCTGTGACACCCTGGGCCAAAGAAGCTCCTGGGACACCCGACAGATGTTTTTC. As protein: CACDTLGQRSSWDTRQMFF.

Remarks on this clone: This may be a read error: a much more frequent sequence differs by one nucleotide. The sample carries other DNA sequences with the same CDR3. The chain couples TRDV1 to TRDJ1, with TRDD3 matching over 12 bases. TCRdb offers no J gene call, so here the DNA was matched to germline to obtain one. CDR1 and CDR2 (germline): TSWWSYY, QGS. The CDR3 totals 24 residues. CDR3 residues: CALGEFAHPAPYYWGIPYTDKLIF. CDR3 coding DNA: TGTGCGCTTGGGGAATTTGCGCATCCTGCGCCCTATTACTGGGGGATACCGTACACCGATAAACTCATCTTT.

CDR3 amino acids: CALGELWGPHLYTDKLIF. CDR3 nucleotide sequence: TGTGCTCTTGGGGAACTATGGGGGCCCCACCTGTACACCGATAAACTCATCTTT. No V segment was called; the J segment is TRDJ1; the table's D call TRDD3 went unverified against the DNA. This CDR3 contains 18 residues.

Judged by abundance, this clone is medium-sized. The gene calls are TRDV3 and TRDJ1; the D call may be TRDD2 or TRDD3 (7 bases each). Germline-derived CDR1 and CDR2 are TVYSNPD and GDNSRS (reference sequence). The ends were cut back, 4 bases at V and 0 bases at J, with 27 bases in the middle. The CDR3 runs 18 residues. CDR3 DNA: TGTGCCTCTTACGTTCCTACTAAGAGGGGGGGATACACCGATAAACTCATCTTT. This sequence encodes CASYVPTKRGGYTDKLIF.

As for this clone: A clone one base away is much larger, so this may be a read error. Other DNA variants within this sample encode the same CDR3. V gene TRDV2 combines with J gene TRDJ2; perhaps TRDD3 as D (6 bases). There are 17 residues in the CDR3. V was trimmed by 3 bases and J by 0 bases, leaving 16 bases between them. Germline assignment: CDR1 GEAIGNYY and CDR2 EKD. This CDR3 reads CACDGVLGASLTAQLFF. For the CDR3, the DNA is TGTGCCTGTGACGGAGTACTGGGTGCCTCTTTGACAGCACAACTCTTCTTT.

On this clone itself: It differs at one base from a far larger clone, so likely a read error. The J gene was identified as TRDJ1, and no V gene was called; TRDD3 is the table's D call and was not checked against the DNA. This CDR3 contains 17 residues. CDR3 region: CAFTVLGDTGITYKLIF. The DNA for the CDR3 is TGTGCCTTTACGGTACTGGGGGATACGGGGATCACCTATAAACTCATCTTT.

With regard to this clone: A read error likely explains this, since a far larger clone differs by one base. The chain employs TRDV1 and TRDJ1; possibly TRDD3 for D (6 bases). The J gene, not given by TCRdb, was assigned here from a germline match of the nucleotide sequence. Germline CDR1 is TSWWSYY and CDR2 is QGS. The CDR3 length is 12 residues. CDR3 nucleotide sequence: TGCGCTCGGCGGGGGGGAACCGTTAAACTCATCTTT. Translating gives CARRGGTVKLIF.

Points on this clone: A much larger clone lies one base from this, so it may be a read error. Other DNA sequences in the same sample also yield this CDR3. This chain connects TRAV29/DV5 to TRDJ2; 8 positions agree with TRDD3. Because TCRdb records no J gene, it was assigned here through a match of the DNA to germline. Germline trimming cut 0 bases from V and 0 bases from J; bases unmatched to any gene: 25. From germline, CDR1 is NSMFDY and CDR2 ISSIKDK. CDR3 length: 23 residues. The CDR3 loop reads CAASDGPIAQRPYWGPLTAQLFF. The DNA for the CDR3 is TGTGCAGCAAGCGACGGGCCCATTGCTCAAAGGCCATACTGGGGGCCTTTGACAGCACAACTCTTCTTT.